These 10 T cell receptor beta chains originate from one sample sequenced in a study of cytomegalovirus exposure and HLA in healthy donors (dated by TCRdb to the late 2010s). The library was produced with the immunoSEQ multiplex PCR assay. For the multiplex PCR, a mixture combining 60 forward primers for TCR Vbeta segments and 13 reverse primers for TCR Jbeta segments was used. TCRdb carries this immuneACCESS record with in-frame sequences only. Its versions omit some clonotypes, under half of them owing to an unresolved V gene in the studies checked, with the rest unexplained. This sample gives roughly 100,000 clones in total; less than 90% of them show up just once. The ten most abundant clones make up 2.5% to 3% of the sample. The sequenced sample was PBMCs. Every receptor here comes from a middle-aged man in good health and CMV-seronegative.

This clone was seen once. The V and J genes are TRBV7-2 and TRBJ1-2, with D perhaps matching TRBD1 (5 bases). Trimming shortened V by 0 bases and J by 8 bases, and 10 bases separated the two germline ends. Germline CDR1 is SGHTA and CDR2 is FQGNSA. The CDR3 length is 13 residues. CDR3 in amino acids: CASSLAGARGYTF. Written as DNA, the CDR3 is TGTGCCAGCAGCTTAGCAGGGGCGCGCGGCTACACCTTC.

This clone has only one observation. V is TRBV9 and J is TRBJ2-1, with TRBD1 matching over 10 bases. The CDR3 length is 15 residues. V lost 3 bases, J lost 8 bases, and 8 bases stayed unmatched. Per the germline V gene, CDR1 is SGDLS and CDR2 is YYNGEE. The CDR3 reads CASSEGTGVIYEQFF. The CDR3, as DNA: TGTGCCAGCAGCGAGGGGACAGGGGTGATATATGAGCAGTTCTTC.

This clone appeared a single time. V is TRBV9 and J is TRBJ2-7; the match to TRBD2 covers 9 bases. Germline CDR1 and CDR2: SGDLS and YYNGEE. With V trimmed by 4 bases and J by 3 bases, 8 bases remained unmatched. The CDR3 contains 15 residues. CDR3 amino acids: CASSFGTSSFYEQYF. The CDR3 DNA sequence: TGTGCCAGCAGCTTCGGGACTAGCTCTTTCTACGAGCAGTACTTC.

This sequence joins TRBV6-1 and TRBJ2-7; D remains ambiguous. The CDR3 spans 13 residues. V dropped 2 bases and J dropped 2 bases, with 7 bases sitting between them. Germline V CDR1 and CDR2: MNHNS, SASEGT. CDR3 sequence: CASSENSPYEQYF. The CDR3 nucleotides are TGTGCCAGCAGTGAAAACAGTCCCTACGAGCAGTACTTC.

The chain uses TRBV5-1 and TRBJ2-2, with TRBD2 identical over 11 bases. V dropped 3 bases and J dropped 5; count of bases not matched to a gene: 3. The CDR3 length is 15 residues. From germline, CDR1 is SGHRS and CDR2 YFSETQ. This CDR3 is CASSSGLAETGELFF. Written as DNA, the CDR3 is TGCGCCAGCAGCTCGGGACTAGCGGAAACCGGGGAGCTGTTTTTT.

The genes are TRBV9 and TRBJ1-5; TRBD1 matches at 9 bases. From germline, CDR1 is SGDLS and CDR2 YYNGEE. The CDR3 sequence is 20 residues long. CDR3 sequence: CALTSEFRVDPRTGADPQHF. Here the CDR3 DNA reads TGTGCTCTCACCTCTGAGTTTAGGGTAGATCCCAGGACAGGGGCAGATCCCCAGCATTTT.

This clone was detected a few times. V is TRBV5-1 and J is TRBJ1-3; 9 bases agree with TRBD1. Germline CDR1 SGHRS, CDR2 YFSETQ. The CDR3 sequence is 16 residues long. The ends lost 0 bases at V and 3 bases at J; junction bases unmatched: 4. CDR3 amino acids: CASSLAGQGNGNTIYF. The CDR3 bases are TGCGCCAGCAGCTTGGCCGGACAGGGGAATGGAAACACCATATATTTT.

The gene calls are TRBV7-9 and TRBJ1-2; D is undetermined. The V end lost 2 bases, the J end lost 3 bases, and 10 bases lay between the germline ends. Germline CDR1 is SEHNR and CDR2 is FQNEAQ (reference sequence). This CDR3 has 14 amino acids. The CDR3 DNA follows: TGTGCCAGCAGCTTACTCATAGCTCACTATGGCTACACCTTC. This sequence encodes CASSLLIAHYGYTF.

The genes are TRBV10-2 and TRBJ2-7, with 9 bases that match TRBD1. The germline V gene has CDR1 WSHSY and CDR2 SAAADI. This CDR3 has 16 residues. V was pared by 0 bases and J by 4 bases, with 7 bases of the junction left unmatched. The CDR3 nucleotides read TGCGCCAGCAGTGAGTCGGCTAGACAGGGGGGTTACGAGCAGTACTTC. This codes for CASSESARQGGYEQYF.

The chain carries TRBV5-1 and TRBJ2-1; D remains ambiguous. The V gene's germline CDR1 is SGHRS and CDR2 YFSETQ. The CDR3 covers 15 residues. Trimming left V 0 bases short and J 2 bases short, with 9 bases between. The CDR3 nucleotides read TGCGCCAGCAGCTTGGAACAGAACGCCTACAATGAGCAGTTCTTC. It yields the protein CASSLEQNAYNEQFF.